The 20 T cell receptor beta chains below all came from one sample that was sequenced in a study of OX40 agonist ivuxolimab in advanced cancers. Data came from immunoSEQ multiplex PCR; TCRdb stores just in-frame clones and leaves some out. This sample has some 64,000 clones, with approximately 84% found just once. The source material was CD4+ or CD8+ T cells sorted from blood, sampled in a trial of the OX40 agonist ivuxolimab. The receptors shown here come from an adult with an advanced solid tumor such as melanoma, head and neck, liver or kidney cancer.

The genes are TRBV5-1 and TRBJ2-3, with no clear D. V lost 0 bases to trimming and J lost 6 bases, with 11 bases between them. The germline gives CDR1 SGHRS, CDR2 YFSETQ. The CDR3 runs 14 residues. This chain's CDR3 is CASSLGAVQDTQYF. CDR3 DNA: TGCGCCAGCAGCTTGGGGGCAGTACAGGATACGCAGTATTTT.

This clone was observed once. V gene TRBV6-6 combines with J gene TRBJ1-2; 7 nucleotides align to TRBD1. There are 13 residues in the CDR3. J gave up 2 bases and V 6 bases, and 3 bases lay outside the gene matches. CDR1 and CDR2 (germline): MNHNY, SVGAGI (reference sequence). CDR3 nucleotides: TGTGCCAGCAGCCTGGGACAGAACTATGGCTACACCTTC. Translation: CASSLGQNYGYTF.

This clone showed up just once. V gene TRBV7-6 combines with J gene TRBJ2-4; the D gene is possibly TRBD2 (7 bases). Germline V gene sequence: CDR1 SGHVS, CDR2 FNYEAQ. Trimming stripped 5 bases from V and 8 bases from J, with 19 bases between. The CDR3 contains 15 residues. The CDR3 DNA follows: TGTGCCAGCAGCCCAGGAGGGGGGGGTTTGTACATTCAGTACTTC. It is translated as CASSPGGGGLYIQYF. The whole variable domain, remainder taken from reference TRBV7-6 and TRBJ2-4, is GAGVSQSPRYKVTKRGQDVALRCDPISGHVSLYWYRQALGQGPEFLTYFNYEAQQDKSGLPNDRFSAERPEGSISTLTIQRTEQRDSAMYRCASSPGGGGLYIQYFGAGTRLSVL.

The V gene is TRBV7-9, the J gene TRBJ1-2; D is ambiguous. The V gene lost 1 base and the J gene lost 4 bases, with 7 bases spanning the gap. Germline V lookup: CDR1 SEHNR, CDR2 FQNEAQ (reference sequence). This CDR3 is built from 13 residues. As DNA, the CDR3 is TGTGCCAGCAGCTTAGAGGTGGGCTATGGCTACACCTTC. Amino acids: CASSLEVGYGYTF.

The chain couples TRBV28 to TRBJ1-2; TRBD1 is a possible D gene (5 bases). Between the trimmed V and J ends, which lost 3 bases and 5 bases, there was a span of 10 bases. The germline CDR1 and CDR2 sequences are MDHEN and SYDVKM. The CDR3 covers 13 residues. CDR3: CASSLDTSYGYTF. CDR3 nucleotide sequence: TGTGCCAGCAGTTTGGACACCTCATATGGCTACACCTTC.

The rearrangement links TRBV6-5 to TRBJ1-5; TRBD1 agrees at 7 bases. Per the germline V gene, CDR1 is MNHEY and CDR2 is SVGAGI. The trim removed 4 bases at V and 6 bases at J, leaving 6 bases unmatched. The CDR3 is 14 residues long. The CDR3 coding sequence is TGTGCCAGCAGTTTTACAGGGGCAGGTCAGCCCCAGCATTTT. Its protein product is CASSFTGAGQPQHF.

The chain uses TRBV27 and TRBJ1-5, with 8 nucleotides matching TRBD1. Trimming took 5 bases from V and 3 from J; bases not matched to a gene: 3. The CDR3 has 14 amino acids. The germline V gene has CDR1 MNHEY and CDR2 SMNVEV (reference sequence). CDR3 sequence reads: CASSRTGPNQPQHF. CDR3 bases: TGTGCCAGCAGTAGGACAGGGCCCAATCAGCCCCAGCATTTT.

The chain combines TRBV27 with TRBJ1-5, with a tentative D call TRBD1 (6 bases). Germline V lookup: CDR1 MNHEY, CDR2 SMNVEV (reference sequence). Trimming stripped 2 bases from V and 5 bases from J, with 13 bases between. The CDR3 runs 15 residues. The CDR3 nucleotides are TGTGCCAGCAGTTTAGCAGGGGAAGAGCATCAGCCCCAGCATTTT. Its protein is CASSLAGEEHQPQHF.

The CDR3 coding sequence is TGCAGCGTTCTGGGACTAAACTATGGCTACACCTTC. This encodes CSVLGLNYGYTF. The V call is TRBV29-1, the J call TRBJ1-2, with D perhaps matching TRBD1 (5 bases). This CDR3 has 12 residues. Germline lookup yields CDR1 SQVTM and CDR2 ANQGSEA. The V end lost 5 bases, the J end lost 2 bases, and 9 bases lay between the germline ends.

This chain links TRBV7-9 with TRBJ2-5, with 8 bases identical to TRBD2. The J call may not be correct, given that the DNA end is closer to TRBJ2-7. This CDR3 has 15 residues. CDR1 and CDR2 (germline): SEHNR, FQNEAQ (reference sequence). Written as DNA, the CDR3 is TGTGCCAGCAGCTTTATCGGGGGGGACACCTACGAGCAGTACTTC. This encodes CASSFIGGDTYEQYF.

The chain recombines TRBV29-1 with TRBJ2-7; TRBD2 might be the D (6 bases). Germline CDR1 SQVTM, CDR2 ANQGSEA. This CDR3 is built from 14 residues. V lost 6 bases to trimming and J lost 0 bases, with 15 bases between them. This CDR3 reads CSVDGAGPSYEQYF. CDR3 coding DNA: TGCAGCGTCGATGGAGCGGGCCCCTCCTACGAGCAGTACTTC.

This chain links TRBV10-2 with TRBJ1-5; tentative D call: TRBD1 (5 bases). V gave up 3 bases and J gave up 3 bases, with 9 bases separating them. This CDR3 spans 14 amino acids. Germline lookup yields CDR1 WSHSY and CDR2 SAAADI. The CDR3 DNA follows: TGCGCCAGCAGTGACGTGGGGCCCAATCAGCCCCAGCATTTT. Its protein product is CASSDVGPNQPQHF.

The V call is TRBV5-6, the J call TRBJ2-5; TRBD1 matches 9 bases. J lost 3 bases, V lost 5 bases, and 20 bases had no gene match. The CDR3 covers 19 residues. Germline V gene data show CDR1 as SGHDT and CDR2 as YYEEEE. The CDR3 is CASSQTRMTFGTGKETQYF. The CDR3 region has the DNA TGTGCCAGCAGTCAAACGCGAATGACATTCGGGACAGGGAAAGAGACCCAGTACTTC.

This clone was observed a single time. The J gene is TRBJ2-1, the V gene TRBV14; TRBD2 matches at 13 bases. CDR3 length: 16 residues. V was clipped by 0 bases and J by 8 bases; unmatched bases: 4. Germline V CDR1 and CDR2: SGHDN, FVKESK. CDR3 residues: CASSQELAGGPYEQFF. The CDR3 DNA reads as TGTGCCAGCAGCCAAGAACTAGCGGGGGGGCCTTATGAGCAGTTCTTC.

The genes are TRBV9 and TRBJ2-5; unclear D gene. This CDR3 spans 14 amino acids. V lost 0 bases, J lost 4 bases, and 10 bases lay in between. Looked up from germline, CDR1 is SGDLS and CDR2 is YYNGEE. This chain's CDR3 is CASSVGSYLETQYF. The CDR3 region has the DNA TGTGCCAGCAGCGTAGGTAGCTATCTAGAGACCCAGTACTTC.

The J gene is TRBJ1-2, the V gene TRBV6-5; D is possibly TRBD1 (5 bases). Germline V lookup: CDR1 MNHEY, CDR2 SVGAGI. The V gene lost 9 bases and the J gene lost 5 bases, with 19 bases spanning the gap. The CDR3 consists of 14 residues. In DNA form, the CDR3 reads TGTGCCAGTCGACCGGGACCGATTTTTTATGGCTACACCTTC. Its translation is CASRPGPIFYGYTF.

V and J are TRBV5-1 and TRBJ2-5, with D possibly TRBD1 on 5 matching bases. The CDR3 is 15 residues long. In germline, CDR1 is SGHRS, CDR2 YFSETQ. Trimming cost V 1 base and J 5 bases, with 15 bases left between them. In DNA form, the CDR3 reads TGCGCCAGCAGCTTGCTAGGGGCCGTTTTGGAGACCCAGTACTTC. It translates to CASSLLGAVLETQYF.

This clone has just a few counts. J is TRBJ2-2 and V is TRBV7-9; 7 bases match TRBD2. From germline, CDR1 is SEHNR and CDR2 FQNEAQ (reference sequence). This CDR3 region has 16 residues. Losses at the gene ends were 4 bases for V and 0 bases for J; bases not matched to a gene: 5. CDR3 bases: TGTGCCAGCAGCTCACTCGGGACTACGAACACCGGGGAGCTGTTTTTT. Protein: CASSSLGTTNTGELFF.

This CDR3 is CATSRGGTAFEETQYF. The CDR3 DNA is TGTGCCACCAGCAGAGGCGGGACAGCTTTCGAGGAGACCCAGTACTTC. The rearrangement uses TRBV15 and TRBJ2-5; D possibly corresponds to TRBD1 (7 bases). Trimming pared 1 base from V and 5 bases from J, leaving 17 bases between. Per the germline V gene, CDR1 is LNHNV and CDR2 is YYDKDF (reference sequence). This CDR3 contains 16 residues.

The J gene is TRBJ1-1, the V gene TRBV7-2, with unresolved D. CDR1 is SGHTA and CDR2 is FQGNSA in the germline V gene. Trimming removed 3 bases from V and 4 bases from J, with 18 bases in between. The CDR3 has 16 amino acids. The CDR3 region is CASSFLSGVQSTEAFF. As DNA, the CDR3 is TGTGCCAGCAGCTTTCTAAGTGGGGTTCAGTCCACTGAAGCTTTCTTT.